This T cell receptor beta chain derives from a study of technical replicates of blood from several donors. The CDR3 is made up of 13 amino acids. Germline assignment: CDR1 LNHDA and CDR2 SQIVND (reference sequence). V was trimmed by 0 bases and J by 9 bases, leaving 11 bases between them. There are a few counts of this clone. Clones were read by immunoSEQ multiplex PCR, and TCRdb kept only the in-frame ones, dropping some. Of approximately 59,000 clones in the sample, 70% to 90% were seen once. The origin of this receptor is a human donor in good health. Some clones in this sample may be carry-over from other donors' samples. This sequence joins TRBV19 and TRBJ1-2; no clear D. Sequencing was performed on PBMCs. CDR3 coding DNA: TGTGCCAGTAGTATAGATGGTGGCAGGAGCTACACCTTC. It translates to CASSIDGGRSYTF. Looking up the rest from reference TRBV19 and TRBJ1-2 gives the full variable domain: DGGITQSPKYLFRKEGQNVTLSCEQNLNHDAMYWYRQDPGQGLRLIYYSQIVNDFQKGDIAEGYSVSREKKESFPLTVTSAQKNPTAFYLCASSIDGGRSYTFGSGTRLTVV.